This entry features one T cell receptor beta chain sequence. The antigen remains undetermined. The data were taken from a study of T cell repertoires in cytomegalovirus infection. Study results and limitations: HLA-C-restricted CMV clonotypes gave the most frequent clonotype in two of eight donors.

Each CDR3 protein is one row after TCRdb ran MiXCR on the reads. The sample shows a few hundred thousand distinct CDR3 sequences, roughly 42% of them seen only once. The CDR3 sequence is 17 residues long. V trimming: 5 bases; J trimming: 0 bases; junction bases outside the gene matches: 9. The germline V gene has CDR1 SEHNR and CDR2 FQNEAQ (reference sequence). V usage is TRBV7-9 and J usage is TRBJ2-1; 8 nucleotides align to TRBD2. The sequencing here drew on cultured PBMCs, taken from culture after CMV antigen stimulation. The source is a human donor in good health (CMV status not recorded). Some clones in this sample may be carry-over from other donors' samples. This chain's CDR3 is CASSPRLAKSSYNEQFF. CDR3 sequence (DNA): TGTGCCAGCAGCCCTAGACTAGCGAAGAGCTCCTACAATGAGCAGTTCTTC. The variable domain in full, completed from reference TRBV7-9 and TRBJ2-1, reads DTGVSQNPRHKITKRGQNVTFRCDPISEHNRLYWYRQTLGQGPEFLTYFQNEAQLEKSRLLSDRFSAERPKGSFSTLEIQRTEQGDSAMYLCASSPRLAKSSYNEQFFGPGTRLTVL.